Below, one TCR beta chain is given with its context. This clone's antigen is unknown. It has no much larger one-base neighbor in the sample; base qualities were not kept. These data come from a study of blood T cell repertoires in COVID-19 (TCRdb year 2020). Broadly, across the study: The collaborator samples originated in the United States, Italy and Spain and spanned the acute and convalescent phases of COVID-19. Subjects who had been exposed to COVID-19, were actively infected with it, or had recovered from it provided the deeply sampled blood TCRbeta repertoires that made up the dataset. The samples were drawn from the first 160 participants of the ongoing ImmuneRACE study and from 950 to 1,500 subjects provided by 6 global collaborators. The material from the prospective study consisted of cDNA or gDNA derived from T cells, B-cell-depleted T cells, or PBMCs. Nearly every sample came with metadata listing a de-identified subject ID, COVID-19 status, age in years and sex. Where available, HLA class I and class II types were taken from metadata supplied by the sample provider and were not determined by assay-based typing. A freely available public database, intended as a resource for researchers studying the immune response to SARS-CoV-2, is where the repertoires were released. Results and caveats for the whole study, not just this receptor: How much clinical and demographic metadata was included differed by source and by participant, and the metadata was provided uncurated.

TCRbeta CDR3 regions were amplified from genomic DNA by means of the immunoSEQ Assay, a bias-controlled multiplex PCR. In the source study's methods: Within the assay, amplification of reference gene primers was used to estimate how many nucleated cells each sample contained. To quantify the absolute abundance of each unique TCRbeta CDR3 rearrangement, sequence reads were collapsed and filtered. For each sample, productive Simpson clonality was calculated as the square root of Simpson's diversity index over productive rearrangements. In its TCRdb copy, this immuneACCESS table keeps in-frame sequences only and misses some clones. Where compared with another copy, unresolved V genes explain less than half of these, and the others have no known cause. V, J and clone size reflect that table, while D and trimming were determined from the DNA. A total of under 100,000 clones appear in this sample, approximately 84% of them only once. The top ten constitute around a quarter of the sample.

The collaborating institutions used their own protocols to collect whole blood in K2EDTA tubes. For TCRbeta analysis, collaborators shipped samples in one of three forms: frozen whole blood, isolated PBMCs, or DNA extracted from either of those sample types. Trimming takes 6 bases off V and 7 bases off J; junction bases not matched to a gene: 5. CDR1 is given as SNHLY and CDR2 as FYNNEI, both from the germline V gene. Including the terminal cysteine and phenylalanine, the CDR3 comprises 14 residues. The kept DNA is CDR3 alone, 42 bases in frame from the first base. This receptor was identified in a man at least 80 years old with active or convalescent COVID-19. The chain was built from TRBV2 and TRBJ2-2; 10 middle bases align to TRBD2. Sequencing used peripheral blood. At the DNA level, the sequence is TGTGCCAGCAGCGAGCGGGGGGGCGTCGGGGAGCTGTTTTTT. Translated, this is CASSERGGVGELFF.